This TCR beta chain was retrieved from a study of vaccination effects on CD4 cells after COVID-19. CDR1 SNHLY and CDR2 FYNNEI come from the germline V gene. This CDR3 contains 16 residues. Trimming shortened V by 6 bases and J by 0 bases, and 16 bases separated the two germline ends. Ahead of sequencing, the ViraFEST assay grew antigen-specific CD4+ T cells using viral peptide pools. At the end of about 10 days of culture, CD4+ T cells were isolated. Absence of prior SARS-CoV-2 infection characterized the vaccine recipients, who showed negative nucleocapsid antibodies. Replacing half the medium with IL-2 medium was done on days 3 and 7. Assay used: immunoSEQ multiplex PCR; TCRdb lists only in-frame clones, some missing. The table lists tens of thousands of clones, approximately 70% of them singletons. Details on this clone: The antigen remains undetermined.

This sequence was found in a human donor who received a COVID-19 vaccine. The V gene is TRBV2, the J gene TRBJ2-3; D is tentatively TRBD1 or TRBD2 (5 bases each). The sequences come from CD4+ T cells from PBMCs cultured with HCoV-OC43 spike peptides, collected before COVID-19 vaccination. The subset denotes: HCoV-OC43 spike overlapping peptide pool stimulation. The CDR3 sequence: CASSSLGVPSTDTQYF. Here the CDR3 DNA reads TGTGCCAGCAGCTCCCTGGGGGTGCCTAGCACAGATACGCAGTATTTT.